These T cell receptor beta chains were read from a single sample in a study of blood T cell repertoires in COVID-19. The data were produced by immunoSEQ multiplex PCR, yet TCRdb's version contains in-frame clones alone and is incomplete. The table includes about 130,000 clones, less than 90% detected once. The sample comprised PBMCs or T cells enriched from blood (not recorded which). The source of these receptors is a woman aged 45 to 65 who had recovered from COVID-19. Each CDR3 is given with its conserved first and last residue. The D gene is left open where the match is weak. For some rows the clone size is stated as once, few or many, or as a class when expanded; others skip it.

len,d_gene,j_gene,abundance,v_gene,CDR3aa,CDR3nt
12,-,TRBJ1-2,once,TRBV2,CASELQDYGYTF,TGTGCCAGCGAACTCCAGGACTATGGCTACACCTTC
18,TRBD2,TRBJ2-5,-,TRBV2,CASSEIRLARRGGETQYF,TGTGCCAGCAGTGAGATTAGACTAGCGCGGCGGGGTGGGGAGACCCAGTACTTC
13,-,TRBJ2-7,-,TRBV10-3,CAISVPPAYEQYF,TGTGCCATCAGTGTCCCCCCCGCCTACGAGCAGTACTTC
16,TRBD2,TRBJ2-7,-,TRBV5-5,CASTEGLAGGFYEQYF,TGTGCCAGCACCGAAGGACTAGCGGGGGGGTTCTACGAGCAGTACTTC
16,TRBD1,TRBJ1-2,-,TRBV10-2,CASNGGIKQGAYGYTF,TGCGCCAGCAATGGGGGAATCAAACAGGGGGCTTATGGCTACACCTTC
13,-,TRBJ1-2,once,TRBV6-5,CASRPLTGQGYTF,TGTGCCAGCAGACCTCTGACAGGTCAGGGCTACACCTTC
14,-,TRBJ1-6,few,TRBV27,CASSSGLRHSPLHF,TGTGCCAGCAGTTCGGGACTTCGGCATTCACCCCTCCACTTT
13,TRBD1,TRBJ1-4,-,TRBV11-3,CASSQQGSGKLFF,TGTGCCAGCAGTCAACAGGGGTCGGGAAAACTGTTTTTT
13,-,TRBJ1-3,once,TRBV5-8,CASSSVARNTIYF,TGTGCCAGCAGCTCGGTCGCCAGAAACACCATATATTTT
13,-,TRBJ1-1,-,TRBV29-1,CSVGNTGNTEAFF,TGCAGCGTTGGAAATACTGGGAACACTGAAGCTTTCTTT
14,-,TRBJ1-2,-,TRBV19,CASSGQGAGYGYTF,TGTGCCAGTAGTGGGCAGGGCGCCGGCTATGGCTACACCTTC
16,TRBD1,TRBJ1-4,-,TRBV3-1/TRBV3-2,CASSQRTGGVNEKLFF,TGTGCCAGCAGCCAGAGAACAGGGGGCGTTAATGAAAAACTGTTTTTT
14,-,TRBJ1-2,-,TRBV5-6,CASSLIDSPSGYTF,TGTGCCAGCAGCTTGATCGACAGCCCCAGTGGCTACACCTTC
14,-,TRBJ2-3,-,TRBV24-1,CATSDRYTTDTQYF,TGTGCCACCAGTGACCGTTACACCACAGATACGCAGTATTTT
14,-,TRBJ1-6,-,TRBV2,CASSVSRSNSPLHF,TGTGCCAGCAGTGTTTCTAGATCTAATTCACCCCTCCACTTT
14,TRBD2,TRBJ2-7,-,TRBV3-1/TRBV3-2,CASSPAGASYEQYF,TGTGCCAGCAGTCCAGCGGGGGCCTCCTACGAGCAGTACTTC
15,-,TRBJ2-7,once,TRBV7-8,CASSLAGDWFYEQYF,TGTGCCAGCAGCTTAGCGGGAGACTGGTTCTACGAGCAGTACTTC
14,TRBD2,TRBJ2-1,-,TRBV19,CASYAGTSRNEQFF,TGTGCCAGCTACGCCGGGACTAGCCGAAATGAGCAGTTCTTC
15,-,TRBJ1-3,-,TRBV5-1,CASSLGWRSGNTIYF,TGCGCCAGCAGCTTGGGCTGGCGGTCTGGAAACACCATATATTTT
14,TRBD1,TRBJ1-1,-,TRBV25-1,CASRTDRGAAEAFF,TGTGCCAGCAGAACGGACAGGGGAGCTGCTGAAGCTTTCTTT
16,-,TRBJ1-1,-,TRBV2,CASTLLRTPMNTEAFF,TGTGCCAGCACCCTTCTAAGGACACCAATGAACACTGAAGCTTTCTTT
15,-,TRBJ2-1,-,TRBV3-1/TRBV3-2,CASSHPGRGDNEQFF,TGTGCCAGCAGTCACCCAGGGCGGGGCGACAATGAGCAGTTCTTC
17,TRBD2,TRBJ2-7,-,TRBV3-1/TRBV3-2,CASSQGVTSGDTHEQYF,TGTGCCAGCAGCCAAGGGGTGACTAGCGGGGACACCCACGAGCAGTACTTC
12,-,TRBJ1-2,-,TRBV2,CASSESVYGYTF,TGTGCCAGCAGTGAGAGTGTCTATGGCTACACCTTC
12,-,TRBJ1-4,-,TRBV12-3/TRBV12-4,CASRAEGEKLFF,TGTGCCAGCAGAGCGGAGGGTGAAAAACTGTTTTTT
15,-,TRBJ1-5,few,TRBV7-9,CASSLEGDSNQPQHF,TGTGCCAGCAGCTTAGAGGGGGATAGCAATCAGCCCCAGCATTTT
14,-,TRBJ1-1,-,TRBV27,CASSIRGWGTEAFF,TGTGCCAGCAGTATCAGGGGTTGGGGCACTGAAGCTTTCTTT